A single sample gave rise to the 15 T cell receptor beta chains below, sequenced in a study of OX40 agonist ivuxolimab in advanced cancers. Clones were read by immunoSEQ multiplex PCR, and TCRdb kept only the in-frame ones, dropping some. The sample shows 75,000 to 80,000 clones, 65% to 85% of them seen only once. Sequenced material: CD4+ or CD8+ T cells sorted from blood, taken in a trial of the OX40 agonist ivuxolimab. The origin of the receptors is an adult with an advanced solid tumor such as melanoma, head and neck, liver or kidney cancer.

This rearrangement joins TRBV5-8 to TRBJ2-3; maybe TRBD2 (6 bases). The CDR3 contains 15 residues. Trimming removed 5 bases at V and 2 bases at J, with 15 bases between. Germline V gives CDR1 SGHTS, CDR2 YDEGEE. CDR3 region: CASRNRRENTDTQYF. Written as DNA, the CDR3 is TGTGCCAGCAGAAATAGGAGGGAAAACACAGATACGCAGTATTTT.

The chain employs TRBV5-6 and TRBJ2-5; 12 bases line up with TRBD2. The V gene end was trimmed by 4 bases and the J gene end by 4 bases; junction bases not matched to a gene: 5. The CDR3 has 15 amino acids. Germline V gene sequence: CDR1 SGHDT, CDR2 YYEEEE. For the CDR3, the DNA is TGTGCCAGCAGCGGGATGACTAGCGGGGGAGAGACCCAGTACTTC. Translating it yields CASSGMTSGGETQYF.

The CDR3 is CAISEAWANTEAFF. The CDR3 DNA is TGTGCCATCAGTGAGGCGTGGGCGAACACTGAAGCTTTCTTT. J is TRBJ1-1 and V is TRBV10-3; no clear D. The germline V gene has CDR1 ENHRY and CDR2 SYGVKD. CDR3 length: 14 amino acids. Trimming removed 2 bases at V and 1 base at J, with 8 bases between.

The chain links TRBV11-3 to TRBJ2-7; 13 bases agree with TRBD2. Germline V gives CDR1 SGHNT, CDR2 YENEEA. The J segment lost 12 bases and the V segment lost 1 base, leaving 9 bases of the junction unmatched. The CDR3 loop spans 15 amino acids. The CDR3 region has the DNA TGTGCCAGCAGCTTAGTAAGGACTAGCGGGGGCCCCTGGTACTTC. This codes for CASSLVRTSGGPWYF.

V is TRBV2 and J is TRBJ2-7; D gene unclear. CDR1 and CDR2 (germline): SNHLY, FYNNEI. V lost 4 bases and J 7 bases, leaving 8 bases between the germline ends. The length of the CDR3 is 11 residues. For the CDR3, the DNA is TGTGCCAGCAGTGTGGGCTCGGAGCAGTACTTC. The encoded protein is CASSVGSEQYF.

The CDR3 DNA reads TGTGCCATCAGTGGTATTAGGCCCTACGAGCAGTACTTC. It specifies CAISGIRPYEQYF. V usage is TRBV10-3 and J usage is TRBJ2-7, with D hard to call. This CDR3 contains 13 residues. Trimming cost V 4 bases and J 2 bases, with 9 bases left between them. Germline values: CDR1 ENHRY, CDR2 SYGVKD.

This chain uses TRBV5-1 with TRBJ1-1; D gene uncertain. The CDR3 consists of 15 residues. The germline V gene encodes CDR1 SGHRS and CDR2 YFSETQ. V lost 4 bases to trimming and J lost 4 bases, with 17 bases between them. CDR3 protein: CASSPRANSGTEAFF. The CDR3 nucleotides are TGCGCCAGCAGCCCCCGGGCCAACAGCGGCACTGAAGCTTTCTTT.

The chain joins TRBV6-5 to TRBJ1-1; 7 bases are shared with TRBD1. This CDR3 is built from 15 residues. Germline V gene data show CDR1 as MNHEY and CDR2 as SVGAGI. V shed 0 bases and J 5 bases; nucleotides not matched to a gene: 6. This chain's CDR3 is CASSYSDRRRTEAFF. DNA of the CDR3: TGTGCCAGCAGTTACTCGGACAGGAGGAGGACTGAAGCTTTCTTT.

CDR3 in DNA: TGCGCCAGCAGCTTGGGACGGTCAAATATGAACACTGAAGCTTTCTTT. It yields the protein CASSLGRSNMNTEAFF. The rearrangement joins TRBV5-1 to TRBJ1-1, with unresolved D. The CDR3 sequence is 16 residues long. Trimming shortened V by 0 bases and J by 0 bases, and 12 bases separated the two germline ends. Germline values: CDR1 SGHRS, CDR2 YFSETQ.

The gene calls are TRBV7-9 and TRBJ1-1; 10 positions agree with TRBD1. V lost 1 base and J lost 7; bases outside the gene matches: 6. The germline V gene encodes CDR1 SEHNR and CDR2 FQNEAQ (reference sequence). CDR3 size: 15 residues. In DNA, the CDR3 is TGTGCCAGCAGCTTAGGGACAGGGGGATTCGGTGAAGCTTTCTTT. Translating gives CASSLGTGGFGEAFF.

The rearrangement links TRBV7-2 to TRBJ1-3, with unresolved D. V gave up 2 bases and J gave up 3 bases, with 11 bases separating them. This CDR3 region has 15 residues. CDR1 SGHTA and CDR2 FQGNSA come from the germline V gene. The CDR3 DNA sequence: TGTGCCAGCAGCTTAACACGATACGGTGGAAACACCATATATTTT. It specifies CASSLTRYGGNTIYF.

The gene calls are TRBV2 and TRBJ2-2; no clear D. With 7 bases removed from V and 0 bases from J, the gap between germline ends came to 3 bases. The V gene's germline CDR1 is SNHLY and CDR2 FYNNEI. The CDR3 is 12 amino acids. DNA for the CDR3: TGTGCCAGCAAGACGAACACCGGGGAGCTGTTTTTT. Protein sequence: CASKTNTGELFF.

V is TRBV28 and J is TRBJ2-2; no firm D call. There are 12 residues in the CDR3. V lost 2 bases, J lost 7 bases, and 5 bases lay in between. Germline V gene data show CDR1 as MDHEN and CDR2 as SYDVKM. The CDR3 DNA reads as TGTGCCAGCAGTTTACGGAACGGGGAGCTGTTTTTT. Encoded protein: CASSLRNGELFF.

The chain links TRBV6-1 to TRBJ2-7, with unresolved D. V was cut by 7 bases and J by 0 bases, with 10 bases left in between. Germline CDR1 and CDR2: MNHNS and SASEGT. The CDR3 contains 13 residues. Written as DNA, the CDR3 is TGTGCCAGCACCAAATCAGACTCCTACGAGCAGTACTTC. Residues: CASTKSDSYEQYF.

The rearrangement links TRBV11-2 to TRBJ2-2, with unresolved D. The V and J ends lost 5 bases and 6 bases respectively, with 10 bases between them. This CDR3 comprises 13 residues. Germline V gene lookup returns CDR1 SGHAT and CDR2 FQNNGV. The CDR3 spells CASSLVQAGELFF. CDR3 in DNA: TGTGCCAGCAGCCTGGTCCAGGCCGGGGAGCTGTTTTTT.